What follows are 27 T cell receptor beta chains derived from one specimen sequenced in a study of T cells in Graves' hyperthyroidism and ophthalmopathy. RNA transcripts were the template for amplifying TCR beta CDR3 regions. HTBI primers drove first-round RT-PCR of the TCR CDR3. TCRdb re-called the multiplex PCR reads with MiXCR, one entry per CDR3 protein. The table shows hundreds of thousands of distinct CDR3 sequences, with more than 20% occurring only once. The sample consisted of blood. All receptors derive from a man aged 30 to 45 with Graves' ophthalmopathy.

This clonotype came up a few times. This sequence joins TRBV12-3 or TRBV12-4 and TRBJ2-3; tentatively, D is TRBD2 (5 bases). This CDR3 spans 14 amino acids. With 4 bases removed from V and 1 base from J, the gap between germline ends came to 9 bases. DNA of the CDR3: TGTGCCAGCAGTTGGGCGGGTGGCACAGATACGCAGTATTTT. Protein product: CASSWAGGTDTQYF.

This clonotype was counted many times. The gene calls are TRBV5-1 and TRBJ2-1; TRBD2 matches 8 bases. This CDR3 is built from 15 residues. V lost 1 base and J lost 9; bases outside the gene matches: 9. Germline CDR1 and CDR2: SGHRS and YFSETQ. The CDR3 reads CASSLLPGGPLEQFF. Written as DNA, the CDR3 is TGCGCCAGCAGCTTGTTGCCGGGAGGGCCCCTTGAGCAGTTCTTC.

This clonotype was found a few times. The chain carries TRBV29-1 and TRBJ2-7; either TRBD1 or TRBD2 may fit D (5 bases each). This CDR3 has 13 amino acids. Germline V CDR1 and CDR2: SQVTM, ANQGSEA. V was pared by 1 base and J by 8 bases, with 15 bases between. The CDR3 spells CSVEVGDPLKQYF. CDR3 sequence (DNA): TGCAGCGTTGAAGTTGGGGACCCCCTCAAGCAGTACTTC.

V is TRBV28 and J is TRBJ2-5, with D uncertain. Trimming removed 10 bases at V and 7 bases at J, with 16 bases between. This CDR3 spans 12 amino acids. Germline V gene data show CDR1 as MDHEN and CDR2 as SYDVKM. This CDR3 reads CATHTTGGTQYF. DNA for the CDR3: TGTGCCACCCATACAACCGGTGGGACCCAGTACTTC.

This clonotype came up a few times. The V and J genes are TRBV14 and TRBJ1-5; D is uncertain. The CDR3 is 16 residues long. Germline CDR1 SGHDN, CDR2 FVKESK. Deletions cut 2 bases from V and 0 bases from J, with 11 bases between. CDR3 nucleotide sequence: TGTGCCAGCAGCCAACGCGGACGCTTTAGCAATCAGCCCCAGCATTTT. This sequence encodes CASSQRGRFSNQPQHF.

The chain recombines TRBV30 with TRBJ2-5; 7 positions match TRBD2. The CDR3 consists of 12 residues. The V and J ends lost 4 bases and 5 bases, in that order; junction bases with no gene match: 4. CDR1 and CDR2 (germline): GTSNPN, SVGIG (reference sequence). CDR3 coding DNA: TGTGCCTGGAAGCCCGGGGGGGAGACCCAGTACTTC. It codes for CAWKPGGETQYF.

This rearrangement joins TRBV20-1 to TRBJ1-6, with D tentatively TRBD1 (6 bases). With 5 bases removed from V and 10 bases from J, the gap between germline ends came to 15 bases. The germline gives CDR1 DFQATT, CDR2 SNEGSKA (reference sequence). The CDR3 is made up of 13 amino acids. The CDR3 DNA sequence: TGCAGTGCTCAGAGGACAGCCAGATCACCCCTCCACTTT. As protein: CSAQRTARSPLHF.

This clonotype was counted many times. This sequence joins TRBV30 and TRBJ1-2; 8 bases align to TRBD1. V lost 5 bases to trimming and J lost 3 bases; unmatched junction nucleotides: 8. CDR1 is GTSNPN and CDR2 is SVGIG in the germline V gene (reference sequence). CDR3 length equals 14 residues. The CDR3 sequence: CAWLRDRIDYGYTF. DNA for the CDR3: TGTGCCTGGCTCCGGGACAGGATAGACTATGGCTACACCTTC. Filled out from reference TRBV30 and TRBJ1-2, the complete variable domain reads SQTIHQWPATLVQPVGSPLSLECTVEGTSNPNLYWYRQAAGRGLQLLFYSVGIGQISSEVPQNLSASRPQDRQFILSSKKLLLSDSGFYLCAWLRDRIDYGYTFGSGTRLTVV.

This clonotype was seen repeatedly, ten times or more. The chain is built from TRBV20-1 and TRBJ1-5, with 9 nucleotides matching TRBD1. V shed 6 bases, J shed 7 bases, and the junction held 7 bases outside the gene matches. CDR1 is DFQATT, CDR2 SNEGSKA, per germline (reference sequence). The CDR3 spans 13 residues. CDR3: CSARRQGGQPQHF. CDR3 coding DNA: TGCAGTGCCCGCAGACAGGGGGGCCAGCCCCAGCATTTT.

The chain uses TRBV7-2 and TRBJ2-1; tentatively, D is TRBD2 (6 bases). V was clipped by 6 bases and J by 3 bases, with 15 bases between them. The length of the CDR3 is 15 residues. CDR1 and CDR2 (germline): SGHTA, FQGNSA. CDR3 residues: CASSATFGGYNEQFF. In DNA, the CDR3 is TGTGCCAGCAGTGCTACCTTCGGGGGCTACAATGAGCAGTTCTTC.

The chain uses TRBV27 and TRBJ1-5; a weak D match, TRBD1 (5 bases). The germline V gene encodes CDR1 MNHEY and CDR2 SMNVEV (reference sequence). Trimming left V 6 bases short and J 5 bases short, with 14 bases between. The CDR3 contains 14 residues. The CDR3 reads CASSLSVGDQPQHF. The DNA of the CDR3 is TGTGCCAGCAGCCTCTCGGTGGGGGATCAGCCCCAGCATTTT.

A word on this clonotype: This may come from a read error, since a much larger clone is one base off. The CDR3 ends on some other residue instead of the conserved phenylalanine or tryptophan, so this is likely a read error. The V and J genes are TRBV28 and TRBJ2-7; 8 positions agree with TRBD1. This CDR3 has 16 amino acids. CDR1 and CDR2 from the germline V gene are MDHEN and SYDVKM. V dropped 6 bases and J dropped 3; count of bases not matched to a gene: 13. CDR3 nucleotides: TGTGCCAGCAGAAGTCCCGGGACAGGTTCGGGCTACGAGCAGTACCTC. It codes for CASRSPGTGSGYEQYL.

Ten or more counts support this clonotype. The rearrangement joins TRBV13 to TRBJ1-1, with D unresolved. V was clipped by 8 bases and J by 8 bases, with 18 bases between them. Looked up from germline, CDR1 is PRHDT and CDR2 is FYEKMQ (reference sequence). The CDR3 spans 13 residues. CDR3 region: CASQHRRSNEAFF. The CDR3 DNA is TGTGCCAGCCAACACAGACGGAGTAACGAAGCTTTCTTT.

This chain's CDR3 is CASSPGQAIYGYTF. The CDR3 DNA sequence: TGTGCCAGCAGTCCCGGGCAGGCGATATATGGCTACACCTTC. The chain is built from TRBV27 and TRBJ1-2; D unclear. Trimming stripped 5 bases from V and 5 bases from J, with 15 bases between. CDR1 and CDR2 (germline): MNHEY, SMNVEV (reference sequence). The CDR3 is 14 residues long.

Ten or more counts support this clonotype. The chain links TRBV18 to TRBJ2-3; D is tentatively TRBD1 or TRBD2 (5 bases each). This CDR3 contains 16 residues. Germline lookup yields CDR1 KGHSH and CDR2 LQKENI. V lost 4 bases and J 0 bases, leaving 14 bases between the germline ends. This CDR3 is CASSRNRGASTDTQYF. The CDR3 DNA reads TGTGCCAGCTCACGCAATAGAGGGGCTAGCACAGATACGCAGTATTTT. The full variable domain, in which reference TRBV18 and TRBJ2-3 provide the parts outside the CDR3, is NAGVMQNPRHLVRRRGQEARLRCSPMKGHSHVYWYRQLPEEGLKFMVYLQKENIIDESGMPKERFSAEFPKEGPSILRIQQVVRGDSAAYFCASSRNRGASTDTQYFGPGTRLTVL.

This clonotype was observed a few times. The chain joins TRBV13 to TRBJ1-2, with 9 bases lining up with TRBD1. The CDR3 has 13 amino acids. Germline V gene lookup returns CDR1 PRHDT and CDR2 FYEKMQ (reference sequence). J was trimmed by 12 bases and V by 2 bases; bases with no gene match: 7. CDR3 region: CASSLTGGGFNTF. The DNA of the CDR3 is TGTGCCAGCAGCTTAACAGGGGGCGGCTTTAACACCTTC. Supplemented by reference TRBV13 and TRBJ1-2, the full variable domain reads AAGVIQSPRHLIKEKRETATLKCYPIPRHDTVYWYQQGPGQDPQFLISFYEKMQSDKGSIPDRFSAQQFSDYHSELNMSSLELGDSALYFCASSLTGGGFNTFGSGTRLTVV.

This sequence joins TRBV20-1 and TRBJ1-5, with TRBD1 identical over 9 bases. The trim removed 6 bases at V and 2 bases at J, leaving 8 bases unmatched. Germline V gives CDR1 DFQATT, CDR2 SNEGSKA (reference sequence). The CDR3 sequence is 15 residues long. The CDR3 loop is CSAAGQGRGNQPQHF. The CDR3 DNA follows: TGCAGTGCAGCCGGACAGGGGAGAGGCAATCAGCCCCAGCATTTT.

This clonotype came up a few times. The chain combines TRBV27 with TRBJ2-7, with 9 bases that match TRBD1. Germline CDR1 is MNHEY and CDR2 is SMNVEV (reference sequence). The length of the CDR3 is 14 residues. Trimming cost V 3 bases and J 7 bases; bases outside gene matches: 7. CDR3 protein: CASSFGQGSREQYF. CDR3 sequence (DNA): TGTGCCAGCAGTTTCGGACAGGGGAGTAGGGAGCAGTACTTC.

The chain has TRBV6-1 and TRBJ1-1; D remains ambiguous. V was shortened by 7 bases and J by 1 base, with 13 bases between the two germline ends. Germline CDR1 reads MNHNS; CDR2 reads SASEGT. The CDR3 contains 14 residues. The CDR3 protein is CASTQSTRNTEAFF. CDR3 DNA sequence: TGTGCCAGCACCCAATCGACGCGGAACACTGAAGCTTTCTTT.

This clonotype was seen many times. J is TRBJ2-2 and V is TRBV5-1, with 8 bases aligning to TRBD2. The CDR3 has 15 amino acids. Unmatched junction bases numbered 4, after V lost 4 bases and J lost 2 bases. Germline V gives CDR1 SGHRS, CDR2 YFSETQ. DNA of the CDR3: TGCGCCAGCAGCGTTGGACTAGCTAACACCGGGGAGCTGTTTTTT. Amino acids: CASSVGLANTGELFF.

V gene TRBV2 combines with J gene TRBJ2-1; 13 bases map to TRBD2. V gave up 6 bases and J gave up 7 bases; unmatched junction bases: 6. Per germline, CDR1 SNHLY and CDR2 FYNNEI. This CDR3 contains 15 residues. Here the CDR3 DNA reads TGTGCCAGCAGGCTGGGACTAGCGGGAAGAAATGAGCAGTTCTTC. This sequence encodes CASRLGLAGRNEQFF.

The CDR3 DNA reads TGTGCCAGTAGTACGAGGGGGGCGCCTGGAAACACCATATATTTT. Its translation: CASSTRGAPGNTIYF. The chain joins TRBV19 to TRBJ1-3; D might be TRBD1 (6 bases). The germline gives CDR1 LNHDA, CDR2 SQIVND (reference sequence). The V end lost 4 bases, the J end lost 2 bases, and 12 bases lay between the germline ends. The CDR3 runs 15 residues.

This clonotype has at least ten counts. The V and J genes are TRBV5-1 and TRBJ1-1; TRBD1 is a possible D gene (6 bases). The germline CDR1 and CDR2 sequences are SGHRS and YFSETQ. There are 14 residues in the CDR3. The V end was cut by 4 bases, the J end by 5 bases, with 15 bases between. The CDR3 loop reads CASSPGGGWTEAFF. In DNA form, the CDR3 reads TGCGCCAGCAGCCCTGGAGGGGGGTGGACTGAAGCTTTCTTT.

The chain is built from TRBV19 and TRBJ1-1; TRBD1 matches at 7 bases. Germline CDR1 and CDR2: LNHDA and SQIVND (reference sequence). The CDR3 runs 14 residues. Trimming at V came to 5 bases and at J to 5 bases, leaving 8 bases not matched to a gene. The CDR3 nucleotides are TGTGCCAGTAGTCGACAGGGAGAGTATACTGAAGCTTTCTTT. Amino acid sequence: CASSRQGEYTEAFF.

This clonotype came up many times. The chain links TRBV10-3 to TRBJ1-1; 7 bases fit TRBD1. This CDR3 region has 14 residues. The trim removed 6 bases at V and 0 bases at J, leaving 4 bases unmatched. Germline V CDR1 and CDR2: ENHRY, SYGVKD. The CDR3 region has the DNA TGTGCCATCAGGGGGGGACAGTTGAACACTGAAGCTTTCTTT. It yields the protein CAIRGGQLNTEAFF.

This clonotype showed up many times. The chain combines TRBV15 with TRBJ1-1; 9 bases line up with TRBD1. From germline, CDR1 is LNHNV and CDR2 YYDKDF (reference sequence). V was clipped by 3 bases and J by 5 bases; unmatched bases: 7. The CDR3 has 15 residues. The chain's CDR3 is CATSSRTGEGTEAFF. The CDR3 nucleotides are TGTGCCACCAGCAGCAGGACAGGGGAGGGGACTGAAGCTTTCTTT.

This clonotype has more than one count but fewer than ten. The chain has TRBV28 and TRBJ2-5; 8 bases line up with TRBD1. Trimming removed 6 bases from V and 9 bases from J; junction bases left unmatched: 9. This CDR3 is 13 amino acids long. CDR1 and CDR2 (germline): MDHEN, SYDVKM. CDR3 nucleotide sequence: TGTGCCAGCAGGCCAGGGGGCGGAGGGGCCCAGTACTTC. Its translation is CASRPGGGGAQYF.